This TCR beta chain was identified in a study of shared clonotypes between healthy human individuals. Overall study results and limits: Memory subsets generally showed smaller estimated richness than naive subsets did.

Notes on this clone: Antigen specificity is unknown.

The CDR3 totals 14 residues. J lost 8 bases, V lost 4 bases, and 8 bases had no gene match. Germline V lookup: CDR1 SGDLS, CDR2 YYNGEE. Researchers ran the assay at a deep level. In the source study's methods: ImmunoSEQ gave junction-only sequences without quality scores, so filtering differed. Measured with immunoSEQ multiplex PCR; TCRdb has only the in-frame clones, and not every one. V and J calls and clone size are as listed in that table; D and trimming were resolved from the DNA. The sample comprises roughly 2.2 million clones, 85% to 95% of which are singletons, and around 0.35% rests with the top ten.

V is TRBV9 and J is TRBJ1-4, with TRBD1 identical over 7 bases. The material sequenced was naive CD4+ T cells from PBMCs. The subset denotes: CD45RA+ positively selected. This clonotype originated in a man aged 18 to 30 in good health. Some clones in this sample may be carry-over from other donors' samples. Here the CDR3 DNA reads TGTGCCAGCAGCCCCCAGGGACAGCACGAAAAACTGTTTTTT. Its translation is CASSPQGQHEKLFF.